This record covers a single T cell receptor beta chain. No antigen is known for it. The sample originates from a study of shared clonotypes between healthy human individuals. Whole-study findings and limits: Naive subsets, compared against memory subsets, generally had larger estimated richness values. Sampling used blood alone; tissue repertoires probably differ. Some naive CD4 clonotypes, 4% to 6%, turned up in common across several donors.

Here immunoSEQ multiplex PCR was the method, and the copy in TCRdb shows in-frame clones only, minus some. This table has approximately 100,000 clones, less than 75% appearing once. V gave up 0 bases and J gave up 7 bases; unmatched junction bases: 7. Germline loops: CDR1 SGHAT, CDR2 FQNNGV. The CDR3 has 15 residues. This TCR was recovered from a woman in her 30s in good health. Source material: memory CD8+ T cells sorted from blood. Described subset: CD45RO+ cells pooled with CCR7-negative TemRA cells. V usage is TRBV11-2 and J usage is TRBJ2-5, with 8 bases lining up with TRBD1. This CDR3 is CASSLDQDRVSTQYF. In DNA form, the CDR3 reads TGTGCCAGCAGCTTAGATCAGGACAGGGTTTCGACCCAGTACTTC. Combining the CDR3 with reference TRBV11-2 and TRBJ2-5 gives the whole variable domain EAGVAQSPRYKIIEKRQSVAFWCNPISGHATLYWYQQILGQGPKLLIQFQNNGVVDDSQLPKDRFSAERLKGVDSTLKIQPAKLEDSAVYLCASSLDQDRVSTQYFGPGTRLLVL.